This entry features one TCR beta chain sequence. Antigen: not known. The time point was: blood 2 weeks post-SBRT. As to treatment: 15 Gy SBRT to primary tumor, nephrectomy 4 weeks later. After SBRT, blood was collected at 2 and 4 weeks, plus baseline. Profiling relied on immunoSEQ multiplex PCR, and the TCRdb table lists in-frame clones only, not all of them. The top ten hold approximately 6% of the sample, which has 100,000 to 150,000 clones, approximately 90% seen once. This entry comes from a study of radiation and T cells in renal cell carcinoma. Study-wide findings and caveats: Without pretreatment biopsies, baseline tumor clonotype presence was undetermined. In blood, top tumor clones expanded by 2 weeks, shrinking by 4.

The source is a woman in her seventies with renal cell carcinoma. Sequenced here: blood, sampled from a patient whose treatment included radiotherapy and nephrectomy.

CDR3 residues: CASSPRDRASTEAFF. The CDR3 DNA reads as TGTGCCAGCAGTCCCCGGGACAGGGCAAGCACTGAAGCTTTCTTT. This chain joins TRBV6-1 and TRBJ1-1; TRBD1 matches at 9 bases. Looked up from germline, CDR1 is MNHNS and CDR2 is SASEGT. The CDR3 sequence is 15 residues long. Losses at the gene ends were 5 bases for V and 4 bases for J; bases not matched to a gene: 8.